Described below is a single TCR beta chain sequence and its context. Its target is unknown. This sample stems from a study of blood T cells in healthy people across ages. Samples had at least 6 million PBMCs isolated from them. A second roughly 7 to 11 cycle PCR used barcoded and J-beta primers. TCRdb re-called the 5' RACE reads through MiXCR, storing one row per CDR3 protein. The top ten clones hold about 42% of a sample with approximately 800,000 distinct CDR3 sequences, 50% to 65% of them seen once. Study-level findings and limits: More naive CD4+ cells and higher diversity were found in long-lived than in aged donors. Donor CMV infection status was unknown, possibly confounding age-related changes in expanded clonotypes. Significant beta diversity loss was already apparent by age roughly 38, declining roughly linearly.

CDR3 length: 16 residues. V lost 0 bases and J 5 bases, leaving 16 bases between the germline ends. Germline CDR1 and CDR2: SGHTA and FQGNSA. The origin of this receptor is a man older than 75 in good health. The chain uses TRBV7-2 and TRBJ1-2, with a possible D match to TRBD1 (6 bases). Source material: blood. CDR3 amino acids: CASSLAVSGGGYGYTF. In DNA, the CDR3 is TGTGCCAGCAGCTTAGCGGTCTCCGGGGGCGGTTATGGCTACACCTTC.